This is a list of T cell receptor beta chains from one sample in a study of T cells in Graves' hyperthyroidism and ophthalmopathy. Via MiXCR, TCRdb re-called the multiplex PCR reads, giving one row per CDR3 protein. The sample consists of 490,000 or so distinct CDR3 sequences, about 20% of them appearing once. Sequencing input: blood. The receptors stem from a woman aged 70-85 years with Graves' ophthalmopathy. The CDR3 runs from the conserved cysteine through the conserved F or W. Fields, in order: V gene, D gene, clone size, J gene, CDR3 DNA, CDR3 protein. D genes are given only for firm matches. Only some rows state a clone size, as once, few, many or a class for expanded clones.

>TRBV6-1|TRBD2|.|TRBJ2-1
TGTGCCAGCGATCTAGGGGCGGGTCGGGAGGTAAGGAACAATGAGCAGTTCTTC
CASDLGAGREVRNNEQFF
>TRBV6-5|TRBD1|.|TRBJ1-6
TGTGCCAGCAGTTACTCGAATTTGGGACAGGGCAATTCACCCCTCCACTTT
CASSYSNLGQGNSPLHF
>TRBV30|.|.|TRBJ1-1
TGTGCCTGGTCTCAGCTGAGGGTCCCCGAAGAACTGAACACTGAAGCTTTCTTT
CAWSQLRVPEELNTEAFF
>TRBV2|.|few|TRBJ1-6
TGTGCCGGGCGGAGCAGCTCAAATTCACCCCTCCACTTT
CAGRSSSNSPLHF
>TRBV2|TRBD2|few|TRBJ2-7
TGTGCCAGCACTGATCCTAGCGGAAGCTCCTACGAGCAGTACTTC
CASTDPSGSSYEQYF
>TRBV12-3/TRBV12-4|TRBD2|few|TRBJ2-7
TGTGCCAGCAGTTTTCGGCGGGAGGTAGGTCACGAGCAGTACTTC
CASSFRREVGHEQYF
>TRBV29-1|.|.|TRBJ2-4
TGCAGCGTTGGATGGGAAAACATTCAGTACTTC
CSVGWENIQYF
>TRBV12-3/TRBV12-4|TRBD1|few|TRBJ2-5
TGTGCCAGCAGTTCGCGACAGGGCGGGCGACGGGAGACCCAGTACTTC
CASSSRQGGRRETQYF
>TRBV29-1|TRBD1|few|TRBJ2-3
TGCAGCGGCACATCCGTAAGACAGGGACGTTCGACTCCAGATACGCAGTATTTT
CSGTSVRQGRSTPDTQYF
>TRBV12-3/TRBV12-4|.|many|TRBJ1-1
TGTGCCAGCACCACTAACTTAAGAGCTTTCTTT
CASTTNLRAFF
>TRBV2|TRBD2|many|TRBJ2-7
TGTGCCAGCAGTGAAGGTGGGACTAGCGGAATCATCCCCTACGAGCAGTACTTC
CASSEGGTSGIIPYEQYF
>TRBV5-1|.|few|TRBJ2-1
TGCGCCAGCAGTAACAGGGCTGGTAATGAGCAGTTCTTC
CASSNRAGNEQFF
>TRBV7-9|TRBD1|.|TRBJ1-1
TGTGCCAGCAGCCCCGGGACAGACACTGAAGCTTTCTTT
CASSPGTDTEAFF
>TRBV27|TRBD2|few|TRBJ2-5
TGTGCCAGCAGATCAAGGACTAGCGGAAAAGAGACCCAGTACTTC
CASRSRTSGKETQYF
>TRBV3-1|.|.|TRBJ2-5
TGTGCCAGCGCGAGGAGGGGAGGAGAGACCCAGTACTTC
CASARRGGETQYF
>TRBV11-2|TRBD2|many|TRBJ2-5
TGTGCCAGCGGAGTCGGGGAGGGCCTAAGGGAGACCCAGTACTTC
CASGVGEGLRETQYF
>TRBV14|.|many|TRBJ1-4
TGTGCCAGCAGCCAAGGGTTAGGATGGAGCACTAATGAAAAACTGTTTTTT
CASSQGLGWSTNEKLFF
>TRBV10-1|TRBD1|few|TRBJ2-7
TGCGCCAGCAGTGACAGGGGGGACAGGGACGAGCAGTACTTC
CASSDRGDRDEQYF
>TRBV4-1|.|.|TRBJ2-7
TGCGCCAGCAGCCCCCGGGACACCCCCTACGAGCAGTACTTC
CASSPRDTPYEQYF
>TRBV20-1|.|.|TRBJ2-6
TGCAGTGCTAGAGATGCCCGTCGGGGGCGCGGGGCCAACGTCCTGACTTTC
CSARDARRGRGANVLTF
>TRBV6-1|.|many|TRBJ2-7
TGTGCCAGCAGTTCCCCGGCCTACGAGCAGTACTTC
CASSSPAYEQYF
>TRBV7-2|TRBD2|many|TRBJ2-5
TGTGCCAGCAGCTTAGTGGCTAGCGGGAGGGAAGAGACCCAGTACTTC
CASSLVASGREETQYF
>TRBV20-1|TRBD1|.|TRBJ1-4
TGCAGTGCTAGAAGGGACAGAGCAACTAATGAAAAACTGTTTTTT
CSARRDRATNEKLFF
>TRBV20-1|.|many|TRBJ2-5
TGCAGTGCAGACTACCGTCCCACAGAGACCCAGTACTTC
CSADYRPTETQYF
>TRBV4-1|TRBD1|.|TRBJ2-5
TGCGCCAGCAGCCAAGAACGGACAGGGGAAGAGACCCAGTACTTC
CASSQERTGEETQYF
>TRBV2|TRBD1|.|TRBJ2-7
TGTGCCAGCACCGTTGACAGGGCCTACGAGCAGTACTTC
CASTVDRAYEQYF
>TRBV11-2|TRBD1|many|TRBJ1-1
TGTGCCAGCAGCTTAGCTGGGACAGGGAACACTGAAGCTTTCTTT
CASSLAGTGNTEAFF
>TRBV12-3/TRBV12-4|.|.|TRBJ2-1
TGTGCCAGCAGTTTAGCGCCTGGCTTAAATGAGCAGTTCTTC
CASSLAPGLNEQFF
>TRBV20-1|TRBD2|.|TRBJ2-5
TGCAGTGCTATGGGACTAGCGGGAGAGGAGACCCAGTACTTC
CSAMGLAGEETQYF
>TRBV3-1|TRBD1|few|TRBJ2-7
TGTGCCAGCAGCCACCTGGACAGGGATGGCGAGCAGTACTTC
CASSHLDRDGEQYF
>TRBV20-1|TRBD2|few|TRBJ2-7
TGCAGTGCTAGAGACGCGTCTAGCGGGAGTTACGAGCAGTACTTC
CSARDASSGSYEQYF
>TRBV12-3/TRBV12-4|.|.|TRBJ1-2
TGTGCCAGCAGTTCACGACAGATTCCCGTTAACTATGGCTACACCTTC
CASSSRQIPVNYGYTF
>TRBV19|.|once|TRBJ1-2
TGTGCCAGTAGTCTGGACGGGGGGACTTCCTATGGCTACACCTTC
CASSLDGGTSYGYTF
>TRBV18|.|.|TRBJ1-1
TGTGCCAGCTCAGTACAGGATTTGAACACTGAAGCTTTCTTT
CASSVQDLNTEAFF
>TRBV12-3/TRBV12-4|TRBD1|few|TRBJ1-2
TGTGCCAGCAGGTCCGGGACAGGGCGAGGCTACACCTTC
CASRSGTGRGYTF
>TRBV20-1|.|.|TRBJ2-5
TGCGGTGCTAGAGCGCCAGGAAGGGGGGAGACCCAGTACTTC
CGARAPGRGETQYF
>TRBV6-2/TRBV6-3|.|few|TRBJ2-1
TGTGCCAGCAGTTTAAACTTCTACAATGAGCAGTTCTTC
CASSLNFYNEQFF
>TRBV12-3/TRBV12-4|.|many|TRBJ2-7
TGTGCCAGCAGTTTCGGAGCTGGCTCCTACGAGCAGTACTTC
CASSFGAGSYEQYF
>TRBV9|TRBD1|many|TRBJ2-2
TGTGCCAGCAGCGTAGGCGTGACAGGGATGACCGGGGAGCTGTTTTTT
CASSVGVTGMTGELFF
>TRBV5-6|.|.|TRBJ2-1
TGTGCCAGCAGCTTGGCTGTCAGGGTTAGCTCCTACAATGAGCAGTTCTTC
CASSLAVRVSSYNEQFF
>TRBV12-3/TRBV12-4|.|few|TRBJ2-3
TGTGCCAGCAGTTTGGGGCTAGAGTCAGATACGCAGTATTTT
CASSLGLESDTQYF
>TRBV2|.|many|TRBJ1-2
TGTGCCAGCAGTGGTGCAGCTAACTATGGCTACACCTTC
CASSGAANYGYTF
>TRBV28|.|few|TRBJ1-2
TGTGCCAGCAGCCCTCGTGGGGGCGCGGTTGGCTACACCTTC
CASSPRGGAVGYTF
>TRBV20-1|TRBD2|few|TRBJ2-1
TGCAGTGCTAGAGCCCGGACTAGCGGAACCTACAATGAGCAGTTCTTC
CSARARTSGTYNEQFF
>TRBV5-1|TRBD2|few|TRBJ2-1
TGCGCCAGCAGAAAATCTTCCGGGACTAGGAACAATGAGCAGTTCTTC
CASRKSSGTRNNEQFF
>TRBV20-1|TRBD2|few|TRBJ2-1
TGCAGTGCTACACTAGCGGGAGGTCCCTACAATGAGCAGTTCTTC
CSATLAGGPYNEQFF
>TRBV30|TRBD1|.|TRBJ1-1
TGTGCCTGGAGTCACGGACAGGGGTGGACTGAAGCTTTCTTT
CAWSHGQGWTEAFF
>TRBV7-9|.|.|TRBJ1-1
TGTGCCAGCAGCAAGCAGGGAACGAACACTGAAGCTTTCTTT
CASSKQGTNTEAFF
>TRBV5-1|.|.|TRBJ2-5
TGTGCCAGCAGCTTGGATTTCGGGGGAGAGACCCAGTACTTC
CASSLDFGGETQYF
>TRBV24-1|.|few|TRBJ2-3
TGTGCCACCAGTGATCCCGGGTTAGGCGATACGCAGTATTTT
CATSDPGLGDTQYF
>TRBV5-4|TRBD1|few|TRBJ2-1
TGTGCCAGCAGCTTTACGGGACAGGTCTTCAATGAGCAGTTCTTC
CASSFTGQVFNEQFF
>TRBV28|.|.|TRBJ2-5
TGTGCCAGCAGCGGAGGGGTCGAGACCCAGTACTTC
CASSGGVETQYF
>TRBV4-1|TRBD2|few|TRBJ2-3
TGCGCCAGCAGCCATACCGGGACTAGCGGGACATCTAGCACAGATACGCAGTATTTT
CASSHTGTSGTSSTDTQYF